What follows describes a single TCR beta chain. These data come from a study of blood T cell repertoires in COVID-19. Overall study context: The samples span acute and convalescent COVID-19 from the United States, Italy and Spain. The cDNA or gDNA used as material had been derived from T cells, B-cell-depleted T cells, or PBMCs.

Enrolled during active infection, Seattle patients were then followed longitudinally. V lost 3 bases, J lost 9 bases, and 6 bases stayed unmatched. The CDR3 loop spans 13 amino acids. Germline CDR1 and CDR2: SGHRS and YFSETQ. Authors' data handling: Reference gene primer amplification gave estimated nucleated cell counts. Method: immunoSEQ multiplex PCR; TCRdb's copy keeps in-frame clones and lacks some. D and trimming were read from the DNA, whereas the V and J calls and clone size are those reported in that table. Of roughly 99,000 clones listed, about 90% are singletons. The source of this sequence is a man aged 45-60 years with COVID-19, enrolled during active disease. The J gene is TRBJ2-1, the V gene TRBV5-1; TRBD2 matches at 7 bases. The source material was peripheral blood. This CDR3 reads CASSWLGGSEQFF. CDR3 bases: TGCGCCAGCAGCTGGTTGGGGGGGAGTGAGCAGTTCTTC.